This record covers a single T cell receptor beta chain. At least ten counts were recorded for this clonotype. The antigen it recognizes is unknown. One base away there is no much larger clone; base qualities are not given. This specimen belongs to a study of blood T cells in healthy people across ages (dated by TCRdb to the mid-2010s). For the study in its entirety: In model experiments, roughly one uniquely barcoded TCR beta cDNA molecule per two T cells was captured by template switching. Age-related changes in TCR beta repertoire diversity were measured in the study by deep sequencing normalized with unique cDNA molecular identifiers. Four age groups were formed from the donors: young (average approximately 17 years), middle-aged (approximately 40), aged (approximately 60) and long-lived (about 75). The study analyzed two additional independent replicas of 1 million unique cDNA reads from the same blood draw for two donors, one aged 18 to 29 and one aged 80 or older. On the study overall, not on this receptor specifically: There was a strong correlation between observed TCR beta diversity and the percentage of naive T cells measured by flow cytometry. Conclusive comparison of naive and antigen-experienced compartments was prevented by the profiling of bulk unsorted PBMCs. As age increased, observed TCR beta diversity per million T cells dropped in a roughly linear way, and a significant reduction was already evident by age roughly 40. Estimates of total diversity based on one million sequenced T cells were considered lower bounds and underestimates. Compared with the aged group, more naive CD4+ T cells, fewer expanded clones and increased TCR diversity were shown by the long-lived group, suggesting age selection. Because donor CMV infection status was unknown, age-related changes in expanded clonotypes were potentially confounded.

Library preparation used 5' RACE. The sample was run on an Illumina HiSeq 2500. A second roughly 7 to 11 cycle PCR used a sample-barcoded 5' primer and a J-beta primer mix. A unique molecular identifier was introduced onto each TCR beta cDNA molecule by a template-switch 5' adaptor carrying 12 random nucleotides. At least 2.5 million CDR3-containing paired-end reads were obtained from each sample. First-strand cDNA synthesis was performed from all RNA using the Mint cDNA synthesis kit, with priming by a TRBC-specific oligonucleotide. Following uracil-DNA glycosylase treatment, a first 18-cycle PCR with universal primers M1SS and BC2_uni_R was performed on all cDNA. From the authors' description of their analysis: Normalization of each sample was performed by random selection of 1 million high-quality reads, each carrying a distinct molecular identifier. Reads sharing molecular identifiers were discarded rather than binned into consensus sequences. MiTCR, with a Q25 quality threshold and the strictest error-elimination algorithm, was used for CDR3 identification, clonotype clustering and error correction. A nonparametric unseen species model with Euler transformation was used to estimate a lower bound on total TCR beta diversity. TCRdb reran the public reads through fastp at Q25 and MiXCR, keeping productive beta chains. Rows with a matching CDR3 protein are joined into one entry that keeps the most common DNA and genes. The authors' filters were not applied to this entry. Across this sample there are 800,000 to 950,000 distinct CDR3 sequences, with 25% to 35% seen only once. The top ten constitute 10% of the sample.

The donors were about 40 Caucasian individuals from Russia, aged 6 to 90 years, who were systemically healthy. Each donor gave 8 to 10 milliliters of peripheral blood, drawn into EDTA-treated Vacutainer tubes. Ficoll-Paque density-gradient centrifugation was used to isolate PBMCs, with at least 6.5 million obtained per sample. Trizol reagent was used to extract total RNA from the PBMCs, yielding at least 5 micrograms per sample. Naive CD45RAhigh/CD27high T cell percentages were measured by flow cytometry on a PBMC aliquot from every donor. From a lookup of the germline V gene, CDR1 and CDR2 are MNHEY and SVGAGI. Germline trimming: 6 bases from V, 4 bases from J; junction bases outside gene matches: 11. The CDR3 numbers 15 residues from cysteine through phenylalanine. Only the CDR3 region is kept as DNA, spanning 45 bases read in frame from base 1. Another study also made use of these data, one on T cells of mothers and their children. The other study reports the following: Nine systemically healthy Caucasian individuals served as donors, namely three mothers together with their six children. cDNA synthesis used all of the extracted RNA, with around 1.6 ug of RNA in each 15 ul reaction. In the second PCR, the M1S primer added sample barcodes and 2-4 random nucleotides. More than 9 million TCR beta CDR3 reads were obtained from each mother, and about 3 million reads were obtained from each child. In both related and unrelated pairs, thymic selection shapes the output of TCR recombination in a similar way, with inherited differences having only a minor effect. Normalized repertoire overlap was always found to be slightly, but never significantly, higher in related mother-child pairs than in unrelated mother-child pairs. No persistent microchimeric T cell clones were found, with a detection sensitivity of approximately 100 clones per million clonotypes. To look for features that set related mother-child pairs apart from unrelated individuals, the researchers ran deep NGS to compare the TCR beta repertoires of mothers and children. On average, the children were about 10 +/- 4 years old, while the mothers were around 40 +/- 4 years old. After adapter ligation with NEBNext reagents, the libraries were sequenced on Illumina HiSeq 2000 with 100+100 nt paired-end reads. To prevent cross-contamination, the mother and child libraries were prepared a month apart and were sequenced in separate runs. Between roughly 500,000 and 2,100,000 distinct TCR beta clonotypes were identified per donor. Naive TCR beta clonotypes were estimated from low-frequency clonotypes matched to each donor's FACS-determined naive share, without sorting.

This clonotype was sampled from a woman in her 40s in good health. The V and J genes are TRBV6-5 and TRBJ2-7; TRBD1 agrees with 8 junctional bases. The sample comprised blood. The CDR3 in this case is CASRQPGQGVYEQYF. The bases are TGTGCCAGCAGGCAACCCGGACAGGGTGTTTACGAGCAGTACTTC.